These 11 T cell receptor beta chains originate from one sample sequenced in a study of cytomegalovirus exposure and HLA in healthy donors. The PCR ran on 60 Vbeta and 13 Jbeta primers. Only in-frame clones appear in the TCRdb table, and some are missing; sequencing was by immunoSEQ multiplex PCR. The sample holds more than 85,000 clones, 78% seen once. The specimen was PBMCs. Receptor source: a male donor in good health and CMV-seronegative.

V and J are TRBV25-1 and TRBJ1-2; perhaps TRBD1 as D (6 bases). Germline lookup yields CDR1 MGHDK and CDR2 SYGVNS. Trimming took off 8 bases at V and 8 bases at J, with 12 bases between the two ends. The CDR3 has 11 amino acids. In DNA, the CDR3 is TGTGCCAGCCTCCAAGGGGGAGGCTACACCTTC. This sequence encodes CASLQGGGYTF.

V and J are TRBV2 and TRBJ2-1; 8 bases are a match to TRBD2. Trimming cost V 6 bases and J 7 bases; bases outside gene matches: 11. Germline V gene sequence: CDR1 SNHLY, CDR2 FYNNEI. This CDR3 has 15 amino acids. This CDR3 is CASRGGTSFLNEQFF. Here the CDR3 DNA reads TGTGCCAGCAGGGGCGGGACTAGTTTTTTGAATGAGCAGTTCTTC.

This clone was recorded many times. This chain connects TRBV7-2 to TRBJ1-2, with D tentatively TRBD1 (5 bases). There are 14 residues in the CDR3. V gave up 3 bases and J gave up 1 base, with 9 bases separating them. CDR1 is SGHTA and CDR2 is FQGNSA in the germline V gene. In nucleotides, the CDR3 is TGTGCCAGCAGCTTTGAGGGACTTAACTATGGCTACACCTTC. Translation gives CASSFEGLNYGYTF.

This clone was counted only a few times. The rearrangement links TRBV7-9 to TRBJ2-6; D may be TRBD2 (7 bases). Germline loops: CDR1 SEHNR, CDR2 FQNEAQ (reference sequence). The CDR3 extends over 18 amino acids. Trimming removed 4 bases at V and 2 bases at J, with 18 bases between. The CDR3 reads CASSWGGDTLAGANVLTF. In nucleotides, the CDR3 is TGTGCCAGCAGCTGGGGAGGGGACACCCTCGCTGGGGCCAACGTCCTGACTTTC.

The chain uses TRBV7-9 and TRBJ1-5, with a weak D call TRBD1 (6 bases). The CDR3 has 16 residues. Trimming removed 5 bases from V and 2 bases from J, with 16 bases in between. Germline lookup yields CDR1 SEHNR and CDR2 FQNEAQ (reference sequence). In DNA form, the CDR3 reads TGTGCCAGCAGCCGCTCAGGGGTTATGGGCAATCAGCCCCAGCATTTT. As protein: CASSRSGVMGNQPQHF.

The chain couples TRBV7-2 to TRBJ1-1; 9 bases line up with TRBD1. J gave up 0 bases and V 6 bases, and 8 bases lay outside the gene matches. Germline V gives CDR1 SGHTA, CDR2 FQGNSA. This CDR3 is built from 16 residues. CDR3 DNA sequence: TGTGCCAGCAGTCCTGGACAGGGGTTCGTGAACACTGAAGCTTTCTTT. It codes for CASSPGQGFVNTEAFF. Drawing the rest from reference TRBV7-2 and TRBJ1-1, the complete variable domain is GAGVSQSPSNKVTEKGKDVELRCDPISGHTALYWYRQSLGQGLEFLIYFQGNSAPDKSGLPSDRFSAERTGGSVSTLTIQRTQQEDSAVYLCASSPGQGFVNTEAFFGQGTRLTVV.

The chain employs TRBV6-1 and TRBJ2-7; 10 bases are a match to TRBD1. J lost 5 bases, V lost 5 bases, and 6 bases had no gene match. Germline V CDR1 and CDR2: MNHNS, SASEGT. CDR3 length: 14 residues. CDR3 nucleotide sequence: TGTGCCAGCAGTCTCCGGGACAGGGGCGACGAGCAGTACTTC. It translates to CASSLRDRGDEQYF.

The chain couples TRBV27 to TRBJ1-1; D gene ambiguous. Per the germline V gene, CDR1 is MNHEY and CDR2 is SMNVEV (reference sequence). Trimming removed 7 bases at V and 6 bases at J, with 15 bases between. CDR3 size: 13 residues. CDR3 sequence (DNA): TGTGCCAGCAATCGTTATCCGAGTTCTGAAGCTTTCTTT. This encodes CASNRYPSSEAFF.

J is TRBJ2-5 and V is TRBV29-1, with D possibly TRBD1 on 6 matching bases. CDR1 is SQVTM and CDR2 is ANQGSEA in the germline V gene. Trimming took off 4 bases at V and 5 bases at J, with 11 bases between the two ends. The CDR3 consists of 12 residues. In DNA, the CDR3 is TGCAGCGTTGCAGGGGATACTGAGACCCAGTACTTC. Translated, it gives CSVAGDTETQYF. Full variable domain (missing parts from reference TRBV29-1 and TRBJ2-5): SAVISQKPSRDICQRGTSLTIQCQVDSQVTMMFWYRQQPGQSLTLIATANQGSEATYESGFVIDKFPISRPNLTFSTLTVSNMSPEDSSIYLCSVAGDTETQYFGPGTRLLVL.

This chain links TRBV7-9 with TRBJ2-1; 12 nucleotides match TRBD2. The germline V gene has CDR1 SEHNR and CDR2 FQNEAQ (reference sequence). The CDR3 covers 17 residues. V shed 1 base and J 4 bases; nucleotides not matched to a gene: 5. CDR3 loop: CASSLDLLAGGYNEQFF. The CDR3 DNA sequence: TGTGCCAGCAGCTTAGATCTGCTAGCGGGAGGGTACAATGAGCAGTTCTTC.

V and J are TRBV7-6 and TRBJ2-3; 8 bases align to TRBD2. The J segment lost 4 bases and the V segment lost 5 bases, leaving 5 bases of the junction unmatched. Germline loops: CDR1 SGHVS, CDR2 FNYEAQ. This CDR3 spans 14 amino acids. CDR3 loop: CASSLRTSPDTQYF. The DNA for the CDR3 is TGTGCCAGCAGCCTAAGGACTAGCCCAGATACGCAGTATTTT.